Detailed here is one T cell receptor (beta chain). This CDR3 comprises 15 residues. J was trimmed by 2 bases and V by 6 bases; bases with no gene match: 5. Germline V gene sequence: CDR1 LNHDA, CDR2 SQIVND (reference sequence). These data come from a study of T cell changes during pregnancy in multiple sclerosis. Clones were read by immunoSEQ multiplex PCR, and TCRdb kept only the in-frame ones, dropping some. Among 28,000 or so clones listed, about 91% were seen once. The V and J genes are TRBV19 and TRBJ2-2; 8 bases fit TRBD1. This receptor was identified in a female donor in good health, enrolled as a control in a pregnancy study. The input for sequencing was CD4+ T cells from peripheral blood mononuclear cells, taken in the first trimester of pregnancy. Here the CDR3 DNA reads TGTGCCAGTAGCAAACAGGGGGGAAACACCGGGGAGCTGTTTTTT. Encoded protein: CASSKQGGNTGELFF.